The next 21 T cell receptor beta chains were all read from a single sample in a study of post-analysis software for immune sequencing data. Study-level points and caveats: Several TRBV segments (TRBV5-6, TRBV5-1 and TRBV20-1 among them) occurred more frequently in patients than in controls.

These receptors lack a known antigen. Prepared libraries of TCR beta cDNA carried unique molecular identifiers. TCRdb re-called the PCR reads with MiXCR, one entry per CDR3 protein. The sample includes about 540,000 distinct CDR3 sequences, less than 40% of them seen just once. Sequenced material: blood. The source of these receptors is a girl aged 2-17 years with multiple sclerosis.

The V gene is TRBV2, the J gene TRBJ2-5; 12 bases map to TRBD2. Per the germline V gene, CDR1 is SNHLY and CDR2 is FYNNEI. The CDR3 runs 16 residues. With 8 bases clipped from V and 4 bases from J, the junction kept 11 bases outside the gene matches. CDR3 amino acids: CASSALRTSGVETQYF. The DNA for the CDR3 is TGTGCCAGCTCCGCCCTCCGGACTAGCGGGGTAGAGACCCAGTACTTC. Combining the CDR3 with reference TRBV2 and TRBJ2-5 gives the whole variable domain EPEVTQTPSHQVTQMGQEVILRCVPISNHLYFYWYRQILGQKVEFLVSFYNNEISEKSEIFDDQFSVERPDGSNFTLKIRSTKLEDSAMYFCASSALRTSGVETQYFGPGTRLLVL.

J is TRBJ2-1 and V is TRBV7-9; perhaps TRBD1 as D (6 bases). Per germline, CDR1 SEHNR and CDR2 FQNEAQ (reference sequence). The CDR3 runs 15 residues. V dropped 4 bases and J dropped 13 bases, with 23 bases sitting between them. DNA of the CDR3: TGTGCCAGCAGCTGGGGAAGGCAGGGGTACGATGGACAGTTCTTC. It specifies CASSWGRQGYDGQFF.

As concerns this clonotype: The junction does not match germline at one end; this may be a read error. The V call is TRBV20-1, the J call TRBJ2-5; D perhaps matches TRBD1 (5 bases). This CDR3 has 13 residues. CDR1 is DFQATT, CDR2 SNEGSKA, per germline (reference sequence). CDR3 sequence: CSANNRLLETQYF. The CDR3 DNA sequence: TGCAGCGCTAACAACAGGTTATTGGAGACCCAGTACTTC.

V is TRBV12-3 or TRBV12-4 and J is TRBJ1-1; D gene unclear. This CDR3 is built from 14 residues. Deletions cut 7 bases from V and 1 base from J, with 13 bases between. The DNA for the CDR3 is TGTGCCAGCATTCCTGGGCGGCCGAACACTGAAGCTTTCTTT. Translation gives CASIPGRPNTEAFF.

The CDR3 is CSARNWGSYNEQFF. The CDR3 DNA sequence: TGCAGTGCTAGAAACTGGGGCTCCTACAATGAGCAGTTCTTC. The chain employs TRBV20-1 and TRBJ2-1; D is unclear. V was cut by 2 bases and J by 0 bases, with 8 bases left in between. Germline V gene lookup returns CDR1 DFQATT and CDR2 SNEGSKA (reference sequence). There are 14 residues in the CDR3.

The V gene is TRBV21-1, the J gene TRBJ1-4; the table calls TRBD1, which could not be checked here. TRBV21-1 is assigned pseudogene status. The CDR3 extends over 14 amino acids. The CDR3 loop is CASRAGPFNEKLFF. CDR3 sequence (DNA): TGTGCCAGTCGCGCCGGCCCATTTAATGAAAAACTGTTTTTT.

The rearrangement joins TRBV15 to TRBJ1-4, with D tentatively TRBD1 (6 bases). Looked up from germline, CDR1 is LNHNV and CDR2 is YYDKDF (reference sequence). The CDR3 runs to 15 residues. V lost 2 bases, J lost 8 bases, and 15 bases lay in between. DNA for the CDR3: TGTGCCACCAGCAGAAGTTCCAGGGGAGGAGAAAAACTGTTTTTT. Translation gives CATSRSSRGGEKLFF. Using reference TRBV15 and TRBJ1-4 for the parts outside the CDR3, the full variable domain is DAMVIQNPRYQVTQFGKPVTLSCSQTLNHNVMYWYQQKSSQAPKLLFHYYDKDFNNEADTPDNFQSRRPNTSFCFLDIRSPGLGDTAMYLCATSRSSRGGEKLFFGSGTQLSVL.

V and J are TRBV7-2 and TRBJ1-4, with a tentative D call TRBD1 (5 bases). Trimming shortened V by 1 base and J by 3 bases, and 12 bases separated the two germline ends. Per the germline V gene, CDR1 is SGHTA and CDR2 is FQGNSA. This CDR3 region has 16 residues. As DNA, the CDR3 is TGTGCCAGCAGCTTAGAGGTTGGGGCAGCTAATGAAAAACTGTTTTTT. It specifies CASSLEVGAANEKLFF.

CDR3 amino acids: CASSFNSGGANEQFF. DNA of the CDR3: TGTGCCAGCAGCTTCAATAGCGGGGGGGCCAATGAGCAGTTCTTC. The chain recombines TRBV7-9 with TRBJ2-1; 11 bases align to TRBD2. The ends lost 3 bases at V and 6 bases at J; junction bases unmatched: 4. Germline CDR1 and CDR2: SEHNR and FQNEAQ (reference sequence). CDR3 length: 15 residues.

This clonotype was seen only a few times. DNA of the CDR3: TGCGCCAGCAGCTACACAGGGGACCCGAACACCGGGGAGCTGTTTTTT. It specifies CASSYTGDPNTGELFF. This rearrangement joins TRBV5-1 to TRBJ2-2; 7 nucleotides match TRBD1. CDR3 size: 16 residues. CDR1 is SGHRS, CDR2 YFSETQ, per germline. V was clipped by 3 bases and J by 0 bases; unmatched bases: 5.

V gene TRBV27 combines with J gene TRBJ1-2; TRBD1 matches at 7 bases. The J segment lost 4 bases and the V segment lost 4 bases, leaving 6 bases of the junction unmatched. CDR3 length equals 14 residues. Germline values: CDR1 MNHEY, CDR2 SMNVEV (reference sequence). CDR3 sequence (DNA): TGTGCCAGCAGTTCAGGGGGACAGACCTATGGCTACACCTTC. Encoded protein: CASSSGGQTYGYTF.

The chain combines TRBV20-1 with TRBJ2-7; TRBD1 matches at 8 bases. Per the germline V gene, CDR1 is DFQATT and CDR2 is SNEGSKA (reference sequence). Losses at the gene ends were 6 bases for V and 0 bases for J; bases not matched to a gene: 10. This CDR3 has 15 amino acids. For the CDR3, the DNA is TGCAGTGCGTCACCCGGGACAGGAGGCTCCTACGAGCAGTACTTC. Protein: CSASPGTGGSYEQYF.

The CDR3 reads CASSLVRDGPYGYTF. CDR3 in DNA: TGTGCCAGCAGCTTGGTACGAGACGGACCCTATGGCTACACCTTC. This chain joins TRBV7-9 and TRBJ1-2, with D unclear. Germline V gene data show CDR1 as SEHNR and CDR2 as FQNEAQ (reference sequence). The CDR3 has 15 amino acids. Trimming left V 3 bases short and J 4 bases short, with 15 bases between.

This clonotype was found once. This sequence joins TRBV29-1 and TRBJ2-5; D unresolved. The assigned J gene may be wrong: the sequence end matches TRBJ2-7 better. Per the germline V gene, CDR1 is SQVTM and CDR2 is ANQGSEA. The CDR3 runs to 12 residues. CDR3 coding DNA: TGCAGCGCTGTGGGTCCCAGGTACGAGCAGTACTTC. Its protein is CSAVGPRYEQYF.

This clonotype was observed a few times. The rearrangement links TRBV4-1 to TRBJ1-3; no firm D call. The V and J ends lost 8 bases and 0 bases respectively, with 14 bases between them. Germline-derived CDR1 and CDR2 are MGHRA and YSYEKL. The CDR3 is 15 amino acids. CDR3 DNA sequence: TGCGCCAGCCGGACTCGACACTTCTCTGGAAACACCATATATTTT. Protein product: CASRTRHFSGNTIYF.

This clonotype appeared a single time. V and J are TRBV5-1 and TRBJ2-3; 8 bases agree with TRBD2. V lost 4 bases to trimming and J lost 5 bases; unmatched junction nucleotides: 3. CDR1 is SGHRS and CDR2 is YFSETQ in the germline V gene. This CDR3 is 13 amino acids long. The CDR3 nucleotides read TGCGCCAGCAGCCCCGCGGGGGGAGATACGCAGTATTTT. Translating it yields CASSPAGGDTQYF.

This clonotype was observed many times. The genes are TRBV10-3 and TRBJ1-2; D uncertain. Per germline, CDR1 ENHRY and CDR2 SYGVKD. The germline V and J ends were trimmed by 0 bases and 6 bases, with 11 bases remaining between them. The CDR3 length is 14 residues. This chain's CDR3 is CAISESQSRDGYTF. The CDR3 DNA reads TGTGCCATCAGTGAGTCGCAGAGTAGGGATGGCTACACCTTC.

This chain links TRBV12-3 or TRBV12-4 with TRBJ2-1, with 12 bases that match TRBD2. The CDR3 has 14 residues. The junction had 2 bases not matched to a gene; V was cut back by 6 bases and J by 5 bases. CDR3 coding DNA: TGTGCCAGCAGACGGACTAGCGGGGACAATGAGCAGTTCTTC. Translating it yields CASRRTSGDNEQFF.

A few counts support this clonotype. The chain carries TRBV4-1 and TRBJ1-2, with D possibly matching TRBD1 (5 bases). This CDR3 spans 16 amino acids. The germline V gene has CDR1 MGHRA and CDR2 YSYEKL. Deletions cut 1 base from V and 6 bases from J, with 18 bases between. The CDR3 DNA reads TGCGCCAGCAGCCAAGGCGGGGTGCGGGTGGGACATGGCTACACCTTC. It yields the protein CASSQGGVRVGHGYTF.

CDR3 sequence (DNA): TGTGCCAGCAGTCCCGGGACAGGAGCGTTTGAAGCTTTCTTT. This encodes CASSPGTGAFEAFF. V is TRBV7-3 and J is TRBJ1-1; the match to TRBD1 covers 8 bases. The V gene's germline CDR1 is SGHTA and CDR2 FQGTGA. Unmatched junction bases numbered 10, after V lost 6 bases and J lost 7 bases. CDR3 length equals 14 residues.

This sequence joins TRBV7-8 and TRBJ1-6, with unresolved D. The CDR3 is 15 amino acids. The V end lost 5 bases, the J end lost 8 bases, and 16 bases lay between the germline ends. Germline loops: CDR1 SGHVS, CDR2 FQNEAQ. CDR3 sequence (DNA): TGTGCCAGCAGCCCCGGGAGGAGAGAGGATTCACCCCTCCACTTT. Protein sequence: CASSPGRREDSPLHF.